This T cell receptor beta chain was recorded in a study of blood T cell repertoires in COVID-19 (dated by TCRdb to about 2020). Concerning the study at large: Samples covering the acute and convalescent phases of COVID-19 were provided by collaborators in the United States, Italy and Spain. The samples were drawn from two sources: the first 160 participants of the ongoing ImmuneRACE study, and 1,000 to 1,500 subjects contributed by 6 global collaborators. Nearly every sample came with metadata listing a de-identified subject ID, COVID-19 status, age in years and sex. The prospective study material was composed of cDNA or gDNA derived from T cells, B-cell-depleted T cells, or PBMCs. Where available, HLA class I and class II types were obtained from metadata supplied by the sample provider rather than from assay-based typing. The dataset comprised deeply sampled blood TCRbeta repertoires from subjects exposed to, actively infected with, or recovered from COVID-19. A freely available public database, intended as a resource for researchers studying the immune response to SARS-CoV-2, is where the repertoires were released.

Germline trimming amounts to 0 bases on V and 4 bases on J, with 8 as the count of junction bases outside the gene matches. Its CDR3 holds 16 amino acids, cysteine through phenylalanine. The CDR3 DNA has 48 bases and is translated from base 1. CDR1 and CDR2 (MNHEY, SVGAGI) derive from the germline V gene. Collaborating institutions collected whole blood in K2EDTA tubes following their own protocols. For TCRbeta analysis, collaborator samples were shipped as frozen whole blood, as isolated PBMCs, or as DNA extracted from either sample type. Study-wide findings and limitations: The quantity of clinical and demographic metadata differed by source and by participant and was supplied without curation.

As to this clone: This receptor's antigen is unknown. No quality values exist for individual bases; no much larger clone is one base distant.

TCRbeta CDR3 regions were amplified from genomic DNA by means of the immunoSEQ Assay, a bias-controlled multiplex PCR. On the authors' methods: Nucleated cell counts per sample were estimated from amplification of reference gene primers within the assay. To quantify the absolute abundance of each unique TCRbeta CDR3 rearrangement, sequence reads were collapsed and filtered. For each sample, productive Simpson clonality was calculated as the square root of Simpson's diversity index over productive rearrangements. TCRdb took over this immuneACCESS table, retaining in-frame rearrangements with V and J assigned. Such tables are incomplete; in checked studies, under half of the missing clones stem from an unresolved V gene, and the remainder is unexplained. D and trimming were read from the DNA, whereas the V and J calls and clone size are those reported in that table. The sample profile shows 23,000 or so clones; 80% to 95% of them were found once. Clones ranked in the top ten supply about 18% of the sample.

The sample comprised peripheral blood. The sequence came from a human donor in a cohort sampled during active COVID-19. Recombination joined TRBV6-5 with TRBJ1-2; 7 central nucleotides agree with TRBD1. Here the CDR3 is given as CASSYSETGTAYGYTF. The sequenced DNA: TGTGCCAGCAGTTACTCAGAGACCGGGACAGCCTATGGCTACACCTTC.